This T cell receptor beta chain derives from a study of blood T cells in healthy people across ages. Regarding the study as a whole: A roughly linear fall in TCR beta diversity per million T cells was seen with increasing age. Naive T cell percentage showed a strong correlation with the diversity of TCR beta.

The second PCR ran roughly 6 to 11 cycles with a sample-barcoded 5' primer and J-beta primers. At least 2.5 million CDR3-containing paired-end reads were obtained per sample. TCRdb re-called the 5' RACE reads with MiXCR, one entry per CDR3 protein. The sample contains over 600,000 distinct CDR3 sequences, around 41% of which appear only once. V was cut by 5 bases and J by 5 bases, with 22 bases left in between. The CDR3 is 17 amino acids. A note on this clonotype: Its specificity is not known.

This clonotype originated in a man older than 75 in good health. The source material was blood. V is TRBV12-3 or TRBV12-4 and J is TRBJ2-1; D not certain. CDR3 protein: CASSLLLNAYIHNEQFF. The DNA for the CDR3 is TGTGCCAGCAGTCTCCTGTTGAACGCATATATACACAATGAGCAGTTCTTC.